This TCR beta chain originates from a study of blood T cells in healthy people across ages (dated by TCRdb to between 2014 and 2016). Looking at the study overall: In model experiments, template switching captured roughly one uniquely barcoded TCR beta cDNA molecule for every two T cells. The donors were split into four age groups: young (average around 16 years), middle-aged (about 40), aged (more than 55) and long-lived (approximately 89). Using the same blood draw, the study looked at two additional independent replicas of 1 million unique cDNA reads for two donors, one aged 18 to 29 and the other aged 80 or older. Age-related changes in TCR beta repertoire diversity were measured in the study by deep sequencing normalized with unique cDNA molecular identifiers. Donors of different ages were randomly distributed across sequencing lanes to avoid experimental bias.

In its sample, this clonotype was seen a few times. What this receptor recognizes is not known. Nothing much larger sits one base from this clone, and base qualities are not available. The CDR3 starts with the cysteine, ends with the phenylalanine, and has 13 residues. The only DNA kept is the CDR3, 39 bases in frame from the first base. Trimming removed 10 bases from V and 6 bases from J, leaving 19 bases between the germline ends. The germline V gene provides CDR1 ENHRY and CDR2 SYGVKD. The investigation overall reported the following: Donor CMV infection status was unknown, potentially confounding age-related changes in expanded clonotypes. Total diversity estimates from one million sequenced T cells were considered lower bounds and underestimates. As age increased, observed TCR beta diversity per million T cells dropped in a roughly linear way, and a significant reduction was already evident by age 40. Bulk unsorted PBMC profiling prevented conclusive comparison of naive and antigen-experienced compartments. A strong correlation was found between observed TCR beta diversity and the percentage of naive T cells measured by flow cytometry. Compared with the aged group, the long-lived group had more naive CD4+ T cells, fewer expanded clones and increased TCR diversity, suggesting age selection.

Systemically healthy Caucasian individuals from Russia, around 39 in total and aged roughly 6 to 95 years, were included as donors. Each donor gave about 11 milliliters of peripheral blood, drawn into EDTA-treated Vacutainer tubes. Ficoll-Paque density-gradient centrifugation was used to isolate PBMCs, with at least 6 million per sample. Total RNA, at least 6 micrograms per sample, was extracted from PBMCs with Trizol reagent. Naive CD45RAhigh/CD27high T cell percentages were measured by flow cytometry on a PBMC aliquot from every donor. The receptor library was made with 5' RACE. A second PCR of roughly 7 to 11 cycles was performed with a sample-barcoded 5' primer and a J-beta primer mix. Each TCR beta cDNA molecule received a unique molecular identifier from a template-switch 5' adaptor carrying 12 random nucleotides. Each sample yielded at least 2.5 million CDR3-containing paired-end reads. All of the RNA was converted into first-strand cDNA using the Mint cDNA synthesis kit, with a TRBC-specific oligonucleotide serving as the primer. Following uracil-DNA glycosylase treatment, a first 18-cycle PCR with universal primers M1SS and BC2_uni_R was performed on all cDNA. Concerning the study's data processing: For normalization, 1 million high-quality reads were randomly selected from each sample, with every read carrying a distinct molecular identifier. Instead of being binned into consensus sequences, reads with shared molecular identifiers were discarded. CDR3 identification, clonotype clustering and error correction used MiTCR with a Q25 quality threshold and the strictest error-elimination algorithm. A nonparametric unseen species model using Euler transformation provided a lower-bound estimate of total TCR beta diversity. TCRdb reworked the public reads: Q25 trimming with fastp, MiXCR clone assembly, productive beta chains retained. Identical CDR3 proteins give one entry, which carries the most common genes and DNA. The V and J calls come from TCRdb's annotation, not from the publication. The sample profile shows 1.5 million to 2 million distinct CDR3 sequences; about two fifths of them were found once. The ten largest clones add up to 20% to 25% of the sample.

Here the chain combines TRBV10-3 and TRBJ2-7, with TRBD2 as a weak D call on 6 bases. Sequences were obtained from blood. The sequence came from a human donor in good health. The DNA sequence is given as TGTGCCAGTGCCGGAGGGCAGTCAGGCGAGCAGTACTTC. Its translation reads: CASAGGQSGEQYF.